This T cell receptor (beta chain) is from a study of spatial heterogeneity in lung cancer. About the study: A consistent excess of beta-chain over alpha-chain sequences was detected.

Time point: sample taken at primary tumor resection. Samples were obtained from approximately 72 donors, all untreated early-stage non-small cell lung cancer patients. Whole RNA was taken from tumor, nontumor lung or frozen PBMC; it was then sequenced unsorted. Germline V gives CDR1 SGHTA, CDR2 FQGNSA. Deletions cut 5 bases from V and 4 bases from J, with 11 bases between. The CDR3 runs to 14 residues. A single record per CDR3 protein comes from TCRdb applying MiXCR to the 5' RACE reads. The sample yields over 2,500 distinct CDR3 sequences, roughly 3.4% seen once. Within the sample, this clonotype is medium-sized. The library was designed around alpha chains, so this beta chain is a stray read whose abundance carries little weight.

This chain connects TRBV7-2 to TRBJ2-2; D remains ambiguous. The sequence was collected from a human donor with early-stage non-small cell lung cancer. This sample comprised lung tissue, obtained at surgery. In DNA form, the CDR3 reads TGTGCCAGCAGCATTACTGGAACCACCGGGGAGCTGTTTTTT. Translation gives CASSITGTTGELFF. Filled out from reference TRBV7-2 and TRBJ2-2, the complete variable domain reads GAGVSQSPSNKVTEKGKDVELRCDPISGHTALYWYRQSLGQGLEFLIYFQGNSAPDKSGLPSDRFSAERTGGSVSTLTIQRTQQEDSAVYLCASSITGTTGELFFGEGSRLTVL.